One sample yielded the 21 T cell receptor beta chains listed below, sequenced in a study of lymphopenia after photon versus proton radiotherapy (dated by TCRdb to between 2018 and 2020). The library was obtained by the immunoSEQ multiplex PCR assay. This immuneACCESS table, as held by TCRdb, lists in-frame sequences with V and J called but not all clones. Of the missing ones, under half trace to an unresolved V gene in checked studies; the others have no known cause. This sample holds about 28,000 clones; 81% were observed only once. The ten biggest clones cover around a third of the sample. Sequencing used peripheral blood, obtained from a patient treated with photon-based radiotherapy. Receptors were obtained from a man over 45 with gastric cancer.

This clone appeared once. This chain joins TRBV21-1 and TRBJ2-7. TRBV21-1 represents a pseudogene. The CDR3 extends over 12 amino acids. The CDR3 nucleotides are TGTGCCAGCAGAGGAAGGTTCTACGAGCAGTACGTC. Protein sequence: CASRGRFYEQYV.

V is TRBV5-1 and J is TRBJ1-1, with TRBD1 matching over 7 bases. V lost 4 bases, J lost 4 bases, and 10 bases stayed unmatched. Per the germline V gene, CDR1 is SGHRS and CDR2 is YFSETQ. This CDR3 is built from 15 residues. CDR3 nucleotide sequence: TGCGCCAGCAGCACCGACAGGGATGGATTCACTGAAGCTTTCTTT. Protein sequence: CASSTDRDGFTEAFF.

The CDR3: CASSPSGVETQYF. The CDR3 nucleotides read TGTGCCAGCAGCCCGAGTGGCGTCGAGACCCAGTACTTC. This chain connects TRBV7-9 to TRBJ2-5; D ambiguous. Germline V gene data show CDR1 as SEHNR and CDR2 as FQNEAQ (reference sequence). The CDR3 is 13 residues long. V shed 5 bases and J shed 5 bases, with 12 bases lying between them. Looking up the rest from reference TRBV7-9 and TRBJ2-5 gives the full variable domain: DTGVSQNPRHKITKRGQNVTFRCDPISEHNRLYWYRQTLGQGPEFLTYFQNEAQLEKSRLLSDRFSAERPKGSFSTLEIQRTEQGDSAMYLCASSPSGVETQYFGPGTRLLVL.

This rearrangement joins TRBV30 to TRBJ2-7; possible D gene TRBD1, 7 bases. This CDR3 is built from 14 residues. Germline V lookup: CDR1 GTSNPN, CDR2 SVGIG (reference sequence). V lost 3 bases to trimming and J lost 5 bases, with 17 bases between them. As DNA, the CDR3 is TGTGCCTGGAGCCTCACCAGGGGGGTGAACGAGCAGTACTTC. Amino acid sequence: CAWSLTRGVNEQYF.

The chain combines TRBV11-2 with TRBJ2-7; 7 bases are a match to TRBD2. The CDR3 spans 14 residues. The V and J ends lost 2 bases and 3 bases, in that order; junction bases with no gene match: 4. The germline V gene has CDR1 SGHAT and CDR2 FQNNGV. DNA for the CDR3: TGTGCCAGCAGCTTACCTAGCGGTTACTACGAGCAGTACTTC. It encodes CASSLPSGYYEQYF.

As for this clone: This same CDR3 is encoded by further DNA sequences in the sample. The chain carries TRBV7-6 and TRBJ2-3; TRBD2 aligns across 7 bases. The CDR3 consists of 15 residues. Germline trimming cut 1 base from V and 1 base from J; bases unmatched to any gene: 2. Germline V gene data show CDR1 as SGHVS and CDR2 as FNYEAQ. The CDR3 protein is CASSLVGGGTDTQYF. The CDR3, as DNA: TGTGCCAGCAGCTTAGTGGGGGGGGGCACAGATACGCAGTATTTT.

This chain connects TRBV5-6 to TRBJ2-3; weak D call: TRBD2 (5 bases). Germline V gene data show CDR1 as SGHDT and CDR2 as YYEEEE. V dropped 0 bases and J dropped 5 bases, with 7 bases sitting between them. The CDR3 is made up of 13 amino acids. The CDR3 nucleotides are TGTGCCAGCAGCTTGGGGGCGGGAGATACGCAGTATTTT. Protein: CASSLGAGDTQYF.

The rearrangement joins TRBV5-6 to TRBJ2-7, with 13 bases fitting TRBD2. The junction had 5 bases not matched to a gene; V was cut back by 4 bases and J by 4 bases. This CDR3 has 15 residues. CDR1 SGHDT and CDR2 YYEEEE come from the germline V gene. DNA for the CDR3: TGTGCCAGCAGCCGACCGGGACTAGCGGGATACGAGCAGTACTTC. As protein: CASSRPGLAGYEQYF.

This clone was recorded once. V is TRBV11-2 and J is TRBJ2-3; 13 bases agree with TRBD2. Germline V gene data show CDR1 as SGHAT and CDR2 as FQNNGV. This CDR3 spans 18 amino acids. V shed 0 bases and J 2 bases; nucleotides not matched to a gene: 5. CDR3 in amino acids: CASSLELAGGLYTDTQYF. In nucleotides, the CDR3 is TGTGCCAGCAGCTTAGAACTAGCGGGGGGGCTATACACAGATACGCAGTATTTT.

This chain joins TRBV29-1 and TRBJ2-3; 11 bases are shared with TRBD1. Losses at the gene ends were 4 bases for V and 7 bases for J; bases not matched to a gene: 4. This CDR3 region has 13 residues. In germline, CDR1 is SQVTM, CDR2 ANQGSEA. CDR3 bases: TGCAGCGTTGGAGGGACAGGGGGATATACGCAGTATTTT. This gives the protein CSVGGTGGYTQYF.

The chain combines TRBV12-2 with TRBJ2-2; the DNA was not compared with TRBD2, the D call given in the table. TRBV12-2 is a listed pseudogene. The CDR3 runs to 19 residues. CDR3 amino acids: CASRLVAADHRSGWGELFF. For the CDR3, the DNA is TGTGCAAGTCGCTTAGTTGCGGCCGACCACCGAAGCGGGTGGGGGGAGCTGTTTTTT.

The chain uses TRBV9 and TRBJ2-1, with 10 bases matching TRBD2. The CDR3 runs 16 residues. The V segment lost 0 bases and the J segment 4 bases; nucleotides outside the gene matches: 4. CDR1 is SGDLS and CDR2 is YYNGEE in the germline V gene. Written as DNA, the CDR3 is TGTGCCAGCAGCGTAGGAACTAGCGGGGCATACAATGAGCAGTTCTTC. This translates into CASSVGTSGAYNEQFF.

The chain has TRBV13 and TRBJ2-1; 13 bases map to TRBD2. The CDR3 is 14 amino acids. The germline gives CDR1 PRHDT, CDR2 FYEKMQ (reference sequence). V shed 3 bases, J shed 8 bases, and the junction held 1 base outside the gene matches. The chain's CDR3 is CASSLGLAGYEQFF. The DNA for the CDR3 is TGTGCCAGCAGCTTGGGACTAGCGGGGTATGAGCAGTTCTTC.

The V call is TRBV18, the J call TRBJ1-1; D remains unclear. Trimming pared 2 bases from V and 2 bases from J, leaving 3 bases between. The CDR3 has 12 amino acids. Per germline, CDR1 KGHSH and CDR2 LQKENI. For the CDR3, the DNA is TGTGCCAGCTCACCAGGTAACACTGAAGCTTTCTTT. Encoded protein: CASSPGNTEAFF.

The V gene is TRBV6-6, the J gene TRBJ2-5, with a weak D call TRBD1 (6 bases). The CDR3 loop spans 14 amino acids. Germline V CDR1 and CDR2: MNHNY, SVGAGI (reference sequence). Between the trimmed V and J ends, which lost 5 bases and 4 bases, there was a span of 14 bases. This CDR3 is CASSTHRAGETQYF. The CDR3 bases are TGTGCCAGCAGTACACACAGGGCTGGAGAGACCCAGTACTTC.

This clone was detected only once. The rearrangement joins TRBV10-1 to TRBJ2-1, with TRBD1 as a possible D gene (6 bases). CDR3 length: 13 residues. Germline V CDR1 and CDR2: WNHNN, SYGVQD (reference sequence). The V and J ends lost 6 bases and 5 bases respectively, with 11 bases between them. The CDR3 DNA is TGCGCCAGCAGAGACCAGGGGAACAATGAGCAGTTCTTC. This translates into CASRDQGNNEQFF.

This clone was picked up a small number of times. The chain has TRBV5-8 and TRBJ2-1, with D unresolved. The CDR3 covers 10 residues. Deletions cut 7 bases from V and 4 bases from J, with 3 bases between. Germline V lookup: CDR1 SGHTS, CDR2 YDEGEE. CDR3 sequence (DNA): TGTGCCAGCGGATACAATGAGCAGTTCTTC. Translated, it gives CASGYNEQFF.

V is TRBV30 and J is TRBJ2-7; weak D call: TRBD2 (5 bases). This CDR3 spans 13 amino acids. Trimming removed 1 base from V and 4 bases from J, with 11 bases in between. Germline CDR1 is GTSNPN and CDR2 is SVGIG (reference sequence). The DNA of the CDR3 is TGTGCCTGGAGTGACGGGGAAGCATACGAGCAGTACGTC. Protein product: CAWSDGEAYEQYV.

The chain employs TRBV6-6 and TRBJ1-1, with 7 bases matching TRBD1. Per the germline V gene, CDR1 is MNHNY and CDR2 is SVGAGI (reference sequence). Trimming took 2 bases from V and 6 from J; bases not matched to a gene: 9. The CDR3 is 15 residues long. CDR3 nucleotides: TGTGCCAGCAGTTACCGGGGAGGGGGCATCGCTGAAGCTTTCTTT. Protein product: CASSYRGGGIAEAFF.

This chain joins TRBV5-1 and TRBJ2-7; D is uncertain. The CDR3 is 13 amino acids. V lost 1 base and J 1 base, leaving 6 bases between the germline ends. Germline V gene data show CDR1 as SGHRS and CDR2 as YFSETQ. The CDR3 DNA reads TGCGCCAGCAGCTTGTTGTATTCCTACGAGCAGTACTTC. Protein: CASSLLYSYEQYF. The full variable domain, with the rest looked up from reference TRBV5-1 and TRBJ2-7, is KAGVTQTPRYLIKTRGQQVTLSCSPISGHRSVSWYQQTPGQGLQFLFEYFSETQRNKGNFPGRFSGRQFSNSRSEMNVSTLELGDSALYLCASSLLYSYEQYFGPGTRLTVT.

The CDR3 reads CASSLSGGAGQETQYF. As DNA, the CDR3 is TGTGCCAGCAGCTTAAGCGGGGGAGCAGGCCAAGAGACCCAGTACTTC. The chain recombines TRBV7-3 with TRBJ2-5, with 7 bases identical to TRBD2. The germline gives CDR1 SGHTA, CDR2 FQGTGA. The CDR3 is made up of 16 amino acids. The ends lost 1 base at V and 1 base at J; junction bases unmatched: 6.